What follows is one T cell receptor (beta chain) and its context. Its antigen remains unidentified. The data originate from a study of graft-versus-host responses after intestinal transplantation. Whole-study context: Uniformly, recipients were administered anti-thymocyte globulin induction with subsequent tacrolimus and steroids for approximately three years. Study-level results: Detection of GvH clones occurred in recipient marrow, and some had their first appearance in ileum or blood. Individuals who had graft-donor T cell macrochimerism had allografts that showed high graft-versus-host to host-versus-graft clonal ratios. Early post-transplant HvG declines tracked with peak circulating GvH clone levels.

Some clones are missing from TCRdb's copy, which holds only in-frame ones; the method was immunoSEQ multiplex PCR. Counted here are around 110,000 clones, roughly 93% occurring once; the ten biggest clones make up 1.2%. CDR1 MNHNS and CDR2 SASEGT come from the germline V gene. The ends were cut back, 2 bases at V and 6 bases at J, with 2 bases in the middle. There are 11 residues in the CDR3. This clonotype was sampled from a human donor who was the organ donor for an intestinal transplant. The chain is built from TRBV6-1 and TRBJ1-5; D remains unclear. The material sequenced was unstimulated CD8+ T cells sorted from spleen or lymph node cells, taken before transplant. The CDR3 DNA follows: TGTGCCAGCAGTGAAACTCAGCCCCAGCATTTT. Residues: CASSETQPQHF.